This T cell receptor (beta chain) was identified during a study of regulatory T cells in long-lasting Graves disease. Study-level background: Persistence in Graves' disease denoted antithyroid drug use beyond 5 years alongside positive TSH receptor antibodies.

The CDR3 contains 14 residues. Germline V lookup: CDR1 DFQATT, CDR2 SNEGSKA (reference sequence). The J segment lost 3 bases and the V segment lost 6 bases, leaving 7 bases of the junction unmatched. Notes on this clonotype: Its antigen is unidentified.

Study outcomes and limitations: With approximately 3,000 shared public clonotypes, persistent patients exceeded new patients, who shared about a thousand. It was in persistent disease that TRBV28, TRBJ1-2 and TRBJ2-5 were favored.

HTBI primers from iRepertoire and Arm-PCR of CDR3 regions yielded the TCR beta libraries. Methods used by the authors: The samples yielded 55 to 75 TRBV and more than twelve TRBJ segments. One entry per CDR3 protein, called by TCRdb with MiXCR from the multiplex PCR reads. Here the V and J calls rest on TCRdb's processing, not on the authors' analysis. The sample includes some 420,000 distinct CDR3 sequences, approximately 22% of them seen just once. Time point: persistent/refractory GD, antithyroid drugs over 5 years with positive TRAb. The TCR library was made from RNA that had been extracted from PBMCs in TRIzol.

The sequenced sample was peripheral blood mononuclear cells (PBMCs), obtained when the disease was refractory, from a patient treated with antithyroid drugs. The V and J genes are TRBV20-1 and TRBJ2-3; TRBD1 matches at 9 bases. The TCR originated in a female donor with Graves disease. The CDR3 nucleotides read TGCAGTGCCACTGACAGGGGGGCGACAGATACGCAGTATTTT. The encoded protein is CSATDRGATDTQYF.